These 30 T cell receptor beta chains were all obtained from the same sample, sequenced in a study of cytomegalovirus exposure and HLA in healthy donors (TCRdb year 2017). The library was prepared using the immunoSEQ multiplex PCR assay. The multiplex PCR relied on a mix of 60 forward primers for TCR Vbeta segments and 13 reverse primers for TCR Jbeta segments. TCRdb took this table from immuneACCESS and kept in-frame rearrangements with V and J called. Such tables lack part of the clones; where checked against another copy, unresolved V genes explain under half of the gap, and the rest is unexplained. The sample table contains some 100,000 clones; only one count was recorded for 75% of them. 11% to 15% of the sample lies in the top ten. The sample was PBMCs. These receptor sequences come from a male donor in good health and CMV-seropositive.

This clone has a handful of counts. The chain recombines TRBV6-5 with TRBJ1-2, with D perhaps matching TRBD1 (6 bases). Germline CDR1 reads MNHEY; CDR2 reads SVGAGI. V was trimmed by 5 bases and J by 5 bases, leaving 12 bases between them. CDR3 size: 13 residues. The CDR3 nucleotides are TGTGCCAGCAGTCGGACAGACCAATATGGCTACACCTTC. It encodes CASSRTDQYGYTF.

The rearrangement uses TRBV4-2 and TRBJ1-6; 7 nucleotides match TRBD1. Germline values: CDR1 LGHNA, CDR2 YNFKEQ. The trim removed 4 bases at V and 12 bases at J, leaving 9 bases unmatched. The CDR3 is 14 amino acids. CDR3 loop: CASSRRQGVRPLHF. CDR3 coding DNA: TGTGCCAGCAGCCGACGACAGGGCGTTAGACCCCTCCACTTT.

The chain uses TRBV30 and TRBJ2-1; D uncertain. This CDR3 is 12 amino acids long. V lost 0 bases and J lost 10, with 10 bases in between. The germline CDR1 and CDR2 sequences are GTSNPN and SVGIG (reference sequence). CDR3 DNA sequence: TGTGCCTGGAGTGTACTCGGCAGGGAGCAGTTCTTC. Translation: CAWSVLGREQFF.

The chain carries TRBV4-2 and TRBJ1-2, with 10 bases matching TRBD1. From germline, CDR1 is LGHNA and CDR2 YNFKEQ. Trimming took 4 bases from V and 7 from J; bases not matched to a gene: 6. This CDR3 region has 14 residues. DNA of the CDR3: TGTGCCAGCAGCCGGGACAGGGGAATCTCTGGCTACACCTTC. The encoded protein is CASSRDRGISGYTF.

V gene TRBV5-4 combines with J gene TRBJ2-5; 8 nucleotides agree with TRBD1. The assigned J gene may be wrong: the sequence end matches TRBJ2-7 better. The CDR3 covers 14 residues. Germline CDR1 and CDR2: SGHNT and YYREEE (reference sequence). The DNA of the CDR3 is TGTGCCAGCAGCCTGGCTCAGGGGGCCCACGAGCAGTACTTC. This codes for CASSLAQGAHEQYF.

This rearrangement joins TRBV5-5 to TRBJ2-6, with 8 bases fitting TRBD2. This CDR3 has 18 residues. The germline V gene has CDR1 SGHKS and CDR2 YYEKEE (reference sequence). After removal of 1 base from V and 4 bases from J, the junction contained 10 bases not matched to a gene. This CDR3 is CASSLTRTSRGGANVLTF. CDR3 coding DNA: TGTGCCAGCAGCTTGACTCGGACTAGCCGAGGAGGGGCCAACGTCCTGACTTTC.

The CDR3 nucleotides are TGTGCCAGCAGTTACTCGAGGAATAGCAATCAGCCCCAGCATTTT. It translates to CASSYSRNSNQPQHF. The rearrangement joins TRBV6-5 to TRBJ1-5; the D is unclear. Germline CDR1 is MNHEY and CDR2 is SVGAGI. The CDR3 spans 15 residues. V was cut by 0 bases and J by 0 bases, with 6 bases left in between.

V gene TRBV6-4 combines with J gene TRBJ1-5, with TRBD1 matching over 10 bases. The germline CDR1 and CDR2 sequences are MRHNA and SNTAGT. The CDR3 covers 19 residues. With V trimmed by 5 bases and J by 5 bases, 18 bases remained unmatched. The CDR3 bases are TGTGCCAGCAGTTGGTCCCCGGCCTTAAAGGACAGGGGGGATCAGCCCCAGCATTTT. Amino acid sequence: CASSWSPALKDRGDQPQHF.

The chain combines TRBV5-4 with TRBJ2-6; D gene uncertain. Germline V gene sequence: CDR1 SGHNT, CDR2 YYREEE (reference sequence). The V and J ends lost 4 bases and 0 bases respectively, with 11 bases between them. The CDR3 has 16 amino acids. The CDR3 sequence is CASSVTLNSGANVLTF. The CDR3, as DNA: TGTGCCAGCAGCGTCACACTAAACTCTGGGGCCAACGTCCTGACTTTC. Full variable domain (outside the CDR3, taken from reference TRBV5-4 and TRBJ2-6): ETGVTQSPTHLIKTRGQQVTLRCSSQSGHNTVSWYQQALGQGPQFIFQYYREEENGRGNFPPRFSGLQFPNYSSELNVNALELDDSALYLCASSVTLNSGANVLTFGAGSRLTVL.

Only a few counts were recorded for this clone. V gene TRBV5-1 combines with J gene TRBJ1-1; TRBD1 aligns across 10 bases. Germline loops: CDR1 SGHRS, CDR2 YFSETQ. V shed 6 bases, J shed 5 bases, and the junction held 4 bases outside the gene matches. This CDR3 spans 13 amino acids. CDR3 in DNA: TGCGCCAGCAAAGGGACAGGGGAAACTGAAGCTTTCTTT. It encodes CASKGTGETEAFF.

This chain joins TRBV6-1 and TRBJ1-3, with TRBD1 as a possible D gene (6 bases). This CDR3 contains 17 residues. From germline, CDR1 is MNHNS and CDR2 SASEGT. Trimming took off 4 bases at V and 1 base at J, with 17 bases between the two ends. The CDR3 coding sequence is TGTGCCAGCAGTGGACAGGTCCAGATGAAATCTGGAAACACCATATATTTT. Translation: CASSGQVQMKSGNTIYF.

CDR3 residues: CASSPPGQHPDTQYF. The CDR3 bases are TGTGCCAGCTCACCTCCGGGACAGCATCCAGATACGCAGTATTTT. The chain links TRBV18 to TRBJ2-3; 7 positions match TRBD1. Germline V lookup: CDR1 KGHSH, CDR2 LQKENI. V lost 3 bases to trimming and J lost 4 bases; unmatched junction nucleotides: 7. CDR3 length equals 15 residues.

The chain recombines TRBV18 with TRBJ2-3, with 7 bases matching TRBD1. The J segment lost 14 bases and the V segment lost 4 bases, leaving 12 bases of the junction unmatched. The CDR3 has 13 amino acids. The germline gives CDR1 KGHSH, CDR2 LQKENI. The CDR3 sequence is CASSRSNRGRGYF. The CDR3 DNA follows: TGTGCCAGCTCACGATCGAACAGGGGTCGTGGGTATTTT.

V and J are TRBV7-8 and TRBJ2-3, with 12 nucleotides matching TRBD2. V shed 3 bases, J shed 1 base, and the junction held 14 bases outside the gene matches. The CDR3 runs 20 residues. Germline CDR1 reads SGHVS; CDR2 reads FQNEAQ. The CDR3 region has the DNA TGTGCCAGCAGCTTCCTCCTCCTAGCGGGGGGGAAAGAGCGCACAGATACGCAGTATTTT. Protein: CASSFLLLAGGKERTDTQYF.

The chain is built from TRBV4-2 and TRBJ1-4, with 7 bases identical to TRBD1. After removal of 1 base from V and 7 bases from J, the junction contained 3 bases not matched to a gene. The CDR3 has 14 amino acids. Germline V lookup: CDR1 LGHNA, CDR2 YNFKEQ. The CDR3 nucleotides are TGTGCCAGCAGCCAAGGGGGACAGACTGAAAAACTGTTTTTT. Translating it yields CASSQGGQTEKLFF.

The chain joins TRBV6-6 to TRBJ2-3, with 8 bases identical to TRBD2. This CDR3 has 15 residues. The germline V gene has CDR1 MNHNY and CDR2 SVGAGI (reference sequence). Trimming at V came to 7 bases and at J to 2 bases, leaving 8 bases not matched to a gene. CDR3 nucleotides: TGTGCCAGCACCCCCCGGGGGGGGGACACAGATACGCAGTATTTT. As protein: CASTPRGGDTDTQYF.

The chain uses TRBV5-1 and TRBJ2-5, with 7 bases aligning to TRBD1. This CDR3 comprises 13 residues. CDR1 is SGHRS, CDR2 YFSETQ, per germline. The junction had 4 bases not matched to a gene; V was cut back by 3 bases and J by 5 bases. DNA for the CDR3: TGCGCCAGCAGCTCTCAGACAGGGGAGACCCAGTACTTC. Translated, it gives CASSSQTGETQYF.

This clone was counted a single time. This sequence joins TRBV14 and TRBJ2-2; TRBD1 matches at 9 bases. Germline CDR1 is SGHDN and CDR2 is FVKESK. The J segment lost 5 bases and the V segment lost 1 base, leaving 5 bases of the junction unmatched. The CDR3 consists of 16 residues. The CDR3 reads CASSQGGQGRTGELFF. The DNA of the CDR3 is TGTGCCAGCAGCCAAGGAGGACAGGGGCGAACCGGGGAGCTGTTTTTT. Full variable domain (remainder filled in from reference TRBV14 and TRBJ2-2): EAGVTQFPSHSVIEKGQTVTLRCDPISGHDNLYWYRRVMGKEIKFLLHFVKESKQDESGMPNNRFLAERTGGTYSTLKVQPAELEDSGVYFCASSQGGQGRTGELFFGEGSRLTVL.

This chain connects TRBV27 to TRBJ2-7, with D uncertain. Trimming took 2 bases from V and 3 from J, leaving 8 bases between them. CDR1 and CDR2 from the germline V gene are MNHEY and SMNVEV (reference sequence). CDR3 length equals 13 residues. CDR3 sequence reads: CASSLQENYEQYF. The CDR3 region has the DNA TGTGCCAGCAGTTTACAGGAAAACTACGAGCAGTACTTC.

V is TRBV7-2 and J is TRBJ1-1; D remains ambiguous. Germline V gene sequence: CDR1 SGHTA, CDR2 FQGNSA. The germline V and J ends were trimmed by 3 bases and 4 bases, with 12 bases remaining between them. CDR3 length: 14 amino acids. The CDR3 sequence: CASSFSLTGTEAFF. As DNA, the CDR3 is TGTGCCAGCAGCTTTTCTCTAACGGGCACTGAAGCTTTCTTT.

V usage is TRBV18 and J usage is TRBJ2-7; weak D call: TRBD2 (6 bases). Trimming left V 6 bases short and J 1 base short, with 10 bases between. Per the germline V gene, CDR1 is KGHSH and CDR2 is LQKENI. The CDR3 runs 13 residues. DNA of the CDR3: TGTGCCAGCTCCCCGGGGACTTCCTACGAGCAGTACTTC. Protein sequence: CASSPGTSYEQYF.

The rearrangement joins TRBV11-2 to TRBJ2-3, with D perhaps TRBD2 (6 bases). The CDR3 covers 14 residues. Germline values: CDR1 SGHAT, CDR2 FQNNGV. Trimming took off 5 bases at V and 3 bases at J, with 12 bases between the two ends. In DNA, the CDR3 is TGTGCCAGCAGCCCGGGACTGAGGACAGATACGCAGTATTTT. It translates to CASSPGLRTDTQYF. Together with reference TRBV11-2 and TRBJ2-3, the CDR3 gives the full variable domain: EAGVAQSPRYKIIEKRQSVAFWCNPISGHATLYWYQQILGQGPKLLIQFQNNGVVDDSQLPKDRFSAERLKGVDSTLKIQPAKLEDSAVYLCASSPGLRTDTQYFGPGTRLTVL.

This clone was observed once. V and J are TRBV4-2 and TRBJ1-1; D remains ambiguous. This CDR3 spans 12 amino acids. Trimming pared 5 bases from V and 3 bases from J, leaving 7 bases between. Germline V lookup: CDR1 LGHNA, CDR2 YNFKEQ. The CDR3 sequence is CASSYSDTEAFF. The CDR3 nucleotides are TGTGCCAGCAGCTACAGTGACACTGAAGCTTTCTTT.

The J gene is TRBJ1-5, the V gene TRBV10-3; D unresolved. The V end was cut by 1 base, the J end by 3 bases, with 7 bases between. CDR1 and CDR2 from the germline V gene are ENHRY and SYGVKD. The CDR3 loop spans 14 amino acids. The CDR3 is CAISEYGDNQPQHF. The CDR3 nucleotides read TGTGCCATCAGTGAGTACGGGGACAATCAGCCCCAGCATTTT.

The chain carries TRBV11-2 and TRBJ1-2, with D perhaps matching TRBD1 (6 bases). The germline V and J ends were trimmed by 4 bases and 4 bases, with 7 bases remaining between them. CDR1 is SGHAT, CDR2 FQNNGV, per germline. The CDR3 extends over 12 amino acids. This CDR3 reads CASSSQGYGYTF. In DNA form, the CDR3 reads TGTGCCAGCAGCTCACAGGGCTATGGCTACACCTTC. The full variable domain, completed using reference TRBV11-2 and TRBJ1-2, is EAGVAQSPRYKIIEKRQSVAFWCNPISGHATLYWYQQILGQGPKLLIQFQNNGVVDDSQLPKDRFSAERLKGVDSTLKIQPAKLEDSAVYLCASSSQGYGYTFGSGTRLTVV.

This chain uses TRBV18 with TRBJ2-5; the D gene is possibly TRBD1 (5 bases). V lost 5 bases and J lost 1, with 8 bases in between. Looked up from germline, CDR1 is KGHSH and CDR2 is LQKENI. This CDR3 region has 13 residues. CDR3 DNA: TGTGCCAGCTCAGTGACAGCCCAAGAGACCCAGTACTTC. Its protein is CASSVTAQETQYF.

The chain combines TRBV18 with TRBJ1-3, with 7 bases lining up with TRBD1. Trimming cost V 4 bases and J 2 bases; bases outside gene matches: 5. This CDR3 has 15 residues. CDR1 is KGHSH and CDR2 is LQKENI in the germline V gene. The CDR3 DNA reads as TGTGCCAGCTCACAAGACAGGGCCGCTGGAAACACCATATATTTT. It codes for CASSQDRAAGNTIYF.

This chain uses TRBV18 with TRBJ1-5; TRBD1 is a possible D gene (6 bases). Per germline, CDR1 KGHSH and CDR2 LQKENI. The CDR3 runs 14 residues. Trimming removed 1 base from V and 2 bases from J, with 6 bases in between. The DNA of the CDR3 is TGTGCCAGCTCACCACAGGGGGGCAATCAGCCCCAGCATTTT. Its protein is CASSPQGGNQPQHF.

This clone was seen only a few times. This chain uses TRBV4-3 with TRBJ1-1, with no clear D. In germline, CDR1 is LGHNA, CDR2 YSLEER. V lost 0 bases, J lost 0 bases, and 11 bases lay in between. The CDR3 is 16 residues long. This CDR3 is CASSQDSYGMNTEAFF. Here the CDR3 DNA reads TGCGCCAGCAGCCAAGATTCTTACGGGATGAACACTGAAGCTTTCTTT.

V usage is TRBV30 and J usage is TRBJ1-3; D gene unclear. The CDR3 spans 14 residues. Between the trimmed V and J ends, which lost 2 bases and 3 bases, there was a span of 11 bases. Germline assignment: CDR1 GTSNPN and CDR2 SVGIG (reference sequence). CDR3 sequence reads: CAWSPGRDGNTIYF. The CDR3, as DNA: TGTGCCTGGAGTCCCGGGAGGGATGGAAACACCATATATTTT. The full variable domain, in which reference TRBV30 and TRBJ1-3 provide the parts outside the CDR3, is SQTIHQWPATLVQPVGSPLSLECTVEGTSNPNLYWYRQAAGRGLQLLFYSVGIGQISSEVPQNLSASRPQDRQFILSSKKLLLSDSGFYLCAWSPGRDGNTIYFGEGSWLTVV.